This entry lists 31 T cell receptor beta chains sequenced from one sample in a study of cytomegalovirus exposure and HLA in healthy donors. The PCR ran on 60 Vbeta and 13 Jbeta primers. Produced via immunoSEQ multiplex PCR; TCRdb's table is partial and in-frame only. The table lists 100,000 or so clones, about three quarters of them singletons, with around 4.3% in the top ten. The sequencing sample was made of PBMCs. Every receptor here comes from a woman aged 40 to 55 in good health and CMV-seropositive.

The chain joins TRBV7-2 to TRBJ2-3; D possibly corresponds to TRBD2 (6 bases). This CDR3 contains 18 residues. The ends were cut back, 5 bases at V and 3 bases at J, with 24 bases in the middle. Per the germline V gene, CDR1 is SGHTA and CDR2 is FQGNSA. The CDR3 DNA reads as TGTGCCAGCAGCAAGACTAGTGGGTTGGAAGTTCGAACAGATACGCAGTATTTT. Translating it yields CASSKTSGLEVRTDTQYF.

The chain combines TRBV11-2 with TRBJ1-2, with no clear D. CDR1 and CDR2 from the germline V gene are SGHAT and FQNNGV. V was clipped by 6 bases and J by 7 bases, with 9 bases between them. CDR3 size: 11 residues. The CDR3 DNA is TGTGCCAGCAGGCGGGTGGGTGGCTACACCTTC. The encoded protein is CASRRVGGYTF. Complete variable domain (other parts from reference TRBV11-2 and TRBJ1-2): EAGVAQSPRYKIIEKRQSVAFWCNPISGHATLYWYQQILGQGPKLLIQFQNNGVVDDSQLPKDRFSAERLKGVDSTLKIQPAKLEDSAVYLCASRRVGGYTFGSGTRLTVV.

This chain links TRBV19 with TRBJ2-1; the D gene is possibly TRBD2 (6 bases). Germline V gene data show CDR1 as LNHDA and CDR2 as SQIVND (reference sequence). CDR3 size: 15 residues. Trimming removed 6 bases from V and 1 base from J, with 13 bases in between. The CDR3 loop reads CASRFSSGSYNEQFF. The CDR3 DNA follows: TGTGCCAGTAGGTTTTCAAGCGGGTCCTACAATGAGCAGTTCTTC.

The J gene is TRBJ2-3, the V gene TRBV7-3, with 9 nucleotides matching TRBD2. The V segment lost 4 bases and the J segment 4 bases; nucleotides outside the gene matches: 3. Looked up from germline, CDR1 is SGHTA and CDR2 is FQGTGA. CDR3 size: 14 residues. Here the CDR3 reads CASSSGLAPDTQYF. The CDR3 nucleotides read TGTGCCAGCAGCTCGGGACTAGCCCCAGATACGCAGTATTTT.

The J gene is TRBJ2-7, the V gene TRBV7-2; TRBD2 matches at 10 bases. V lost 1 base and J lost 9; bases outside the gene matches: 9. The CDR3 is 15 residues long. The germline CDR1 and CDR2 sequences are SGHTA and FQGNSA. The CDR3 DNA sequence: TGTGCCAGCAGCTTAGGCCCCCTAGCGGGAGTCGGGCAGTACTTC. Amino acids: CASSLGPLAGVGQYF.

This sequence joins TRBV29-1 and TRBJ2-2, with D possibly TRBD1 on 5 matching bases. CDR3 length: 13 amino acids. Germline V gene lookup returns CDR1 SQVTM and CDR2 ANQGSEA. Trimming pared 6 bases from V and 4 bases from J, leaving 12 bases between. This chain's CDR3 is CSVRTGGTGELFF. The CDR3, as DNA: TGCAGCGTGAGAACAGGTGGCACCGGGGAGCTGTTTTTT.

The V and J genes are TRBV13 and TRBJ2-7, with 8 positions matching TRBD1. The CDR3 loop spans 15 amino acids. J lost 6 bases, V lost 1 base, and 8 bases had no gene match. The germline gives CDR1 PRHDT, CDR2 FYEKMQ (reference sequence). CDR3 sequence reads: CASSLEAGGQSEQYF. CDR3 nucleotide sequence: TGTGCCAGCAGCTTAGAGGCAGGGGGCCAGAGCGAGCAGTACTTC.

This chain connects TRBV5-3 to TRBJ2-2; 8 bases are a match to TRBD2. TRBV5-3 is noted as an ORF with a role that remains uncertain. The length of the CDR3 is 16 residues. Trimming removed 4 bases from V and 5 bases from J; junction bases left unmatched: 10. CDR3 residues: CARSVVSGGRTGELFF. The CDR3 bases are TGTGCCAGAAGCGTCGTCAGCGGCGGGAGGACCGGGGAGCTGTTTTTT.

J is TRBJ2-1 and V is TRBV4-3; no definite D call. Per the germline V gene, CDR1 is LGHNA and CDR2 is YSLEER. V dropped 4 bases and J dropped 2 bases, with 12 bases sitting between them. The CDR3 is 15 amino acids. CDR3 nucleotides: TGCGCCAGCAGCCCGACGGTCGAGGCCTACAATGAGCAGTTCTTC. This encodes CASSPTVEAYNEQFF.

Comment on this clone: The junction and the germline gene differ at one end; a read error may be behind it. This sample includes further DNA sequences coding for the same CDR3. The V and J genes are TRBV7-3 and TRBJ1-1; 7 bases align to TRBD1. Germline CDR1 SGHTA, CDR2 FQGTGA. The CDR3 has 14 amino acids. The CDR3, as DNA: TGTGCCAGCAGCTCTCAGGGGGGCAACACTGAAGCCTTCTTT. This codes for CASSSQGGNTEAFF.

The chain carries TRBV28 and TRBJ1-3; D is uncertain. The CDR3 is 16 residues long. Germline CDR1 and CDR2: MDHEN and SYDVKM. V gave up 1 base and J gave up 0 bases, with 10 bases separating them. CDR3 nucleotide sequence: TGTGCCAGCAGTTTATCTTGGGGAGACTCTGGAAACACCATATATTTT. Protein: CASSLSWGDSGNTIYF.

The chain combines TRBV5-6 with TRBJ2-5; 8 bases are a match to TRBD1. Germline V gene data show CDR1 as SGHDT and CDR2 as YYEEEE. V trimming: 0 bases; J trimming: 5 bases; junction bases outside the gene matches: 0. The CDR3 sequence is 13 residues long. CDR3 in amino acids: CASSLAGGETQYF. The CDR3 DNA sequence: TGTGCCAGCAGCTTGGCAGGGGGCGAGACCCAGTACTTC.

V and J are TRBV6-1 and TRBJ2-3; 10 bases agree with TRBD2. CDR1 is MNHNS and CDR2 is SASEGT in the germline V gene. Unmatched junction bases numbered 8, after V lost 0 bases and J lost 2 bases. This CDR3 comprises 18 residues. The CDR3 sequence is CASSEAVAGGVYTDTQYF. The CDR3 DNA sequence: TGTGCCAGCAGTGAAGCTGTAGCGGGAGGCGTATACACAGATACGCAGTATTTT.

The chain couples TRBV6-6 to TRBJ2-3; 9 bases map to TRBD1. The CDR3 is 16 residues long. Per the germline V gene, CDR1 is MNHNY and CDR2 is SVGAGI (reference sequence). V lost 5 bases and J lost 2; bases outside the gene matches: 8. CDR3 in amino acids: CASSPPRDRVTDTQYF. CDR3 bases: TGTGCCAGCAGTCCACCCCGGGACAGGGTCACAGATACGCAGTATTTT.

The chain links TRBV5-8 to TRBJ2-1, with TRBD1 matching 11 bases. The trim removed 3 bases at V and 6 bases at J, leaving 5 bases unmatched. Germline values: CDR1 SGHTS, CDR2 YDEGEE. CDR3 size: 15 residues. CDR3 nucleotide sequence: TGTGCCAGCAGCTCGACCGGGACAGGGGGCAATGAGCAGTTCTTC. Its protein product is CASSSTGTGGNEQFF.

The J gene is TRBJ1-2, the V gene TRBV7-3; D call uncertain. The CDR3 length is 14 residues. Germline assignment: CDR1 SGHTA and CDR2 FQGTGA. V dropped 5 bases and J dropped 4 bases, with 14 bases sitting between them. The CDR3 loop reads CASSANSGSYGYTF. CDR3 nucleotides: TGTGCCAGCAGCGCAAATTCAGGATCCTATGGCTACACCTTC.

The V gene is TRBV19, the J gene TRBJ1-2; D possibly corresponds to TRBD1 (5 bases). V was clipped by 1 base and J by 8 bases, with 20 bases between them. CDR3 length equals 16 residues. Germline values: CDR1 LNHDA, CDR2 SQIVND (reference sequence). The CDR3 region is CASSIVTGGILEGYTF. CDR3 nucleotide sequence: TGTGCCAGTAGTATAGTCACGGGGGGAATCCTCGAGGGCTACACCTTC.

The chain joins TRBV7-2 to TRBJ1-2; the match to TRBD1 covers 9 bases. This CDR3 has 15 residues. Germline assignment: CDR1 SGHTA and CDR2 FQGNSA. The ends lost 5 bases at V and 7 bases at J; junction bases unmatched: 11. CDR3 region: CASSMDRGWFVGYTF. CDR3 in DNA: TGTGCCAGCAGCATGGACAGGGGATGGTTCGTTGGCTACACCTTC. Based on the CDR3 plus reference TRBV7-2 and TRBJ1-2, the full variable domain is GAGVSQSPSNKVTEKGKDVELRCDPISGHTALYWYRQSLGQGLEFLIYFQGNSAPDKSGLPSDRFSAERTGGSVSTLTIQRTQQEDSAVYLCASSMDRGWFVGYTFGSGTRLTVV.

This clone came up a few times. V gene TRBV5-8 combines with J gene TRBJ2-5, with 7 bases identical to TRBD2. Judging by the DNA end, TRBJ2-7 fits better; the J call may be wrong. Looked up from germline, CDR1 is SGHTS and CDR2 is YDEGEE. The CDR3 consists of 14 residues. CDR3 amino acids: CASSFTSVSYEQYF. CDR3 in DNA: TGTGCCAGCAGCTTCACTAGCGTCTCCTACGAGCAGTACTTC.

The chain recombines TRBV9 with TRBJ2-2; TRBD1 is a possible D gene (6 bases). The CDR3 consists of 17 residues. Trimming stripped 3 bases from V and 5 bases from J, with 20 bases between. Germline values: CDR1 SGDLS, CDR2 YYNGEE. The CDR3 bases are TGTGCCAGCAGCGCCTTCAGGGGTGTAGGAAATACCGGGGAGCTGTTTTTT. Its translation is CASSAFRGVGNTGELFF.

CDR3 in DNA: TGTGCCAGCAGCTTACTGAGACAGAACAATGAGCAGTTCTTC. It translates to CASSLLRQNNEQFF. V is TRBV7-9 and J is TRBJ2-1; TRBD1 is a possible D gene (5 bases). V lost 2 bases and J 5 bases, leaving 10 bases between the germline ends. This CDR3 comprises 14 residues. Germline CDR1 SEHNR, CDR2 FQNEAQ (reference sequence).

The J gene is TRBJ2-7, the V gene TRBV27; 9 nucleotides line up with TRBD1. V trimming: 8 bases; J trimming: 5 bases; junction bases outside the gene matches: 10. The length of the CDR3 is 14 residues. Germline lookup yields CDR1 MNHEY and CDR2 SMNVEV (reference sequence). The CDR3 bases are TGTGCCAGCCTCTCCGGGACAGGGTCTAACGAGCAGTACTTC. Translated, it gives CASLSGTGSNEQYF.

In this sample, this clone turned up once. The V gene is TRBV15, the J gene TRBJ2-7, with D possibly being TRBD1 (6 bases). CDR1 and CDR2 from the germline V gene are LNHNV and YYDKDF (reference sequence). V was clipped by 3 bases and J by 2 bases, with 11 bases between them. The CDR3 runs 14 residues. This chain's CDR3 is CATSSGQPTYEQYF. In DNA form, the CDR3 reads TGTGCCACCAGCAGCGGACAGCCAACCTACGAGCAGTACTTC.

The chain links TRBV28 to TRBJ1-5, with no clear D. V was trimmed by 4 bases and J by 3 bases, leaving 10 bases between them. Germline CDR1 reads MDHEN; CDR2 reads SYDVKM. There are 14 residues in the CDR3. This chain's CDR3 is CASSSGFLNQPQHF. The CDR3 DNA sequence: TGTGCCAGCAGTTCCGGGTTCCTCAATCAGCCCCAGCATTTT.

V and J are TRBV6-9 and TRBJ2-4, with 7 bases lining up with TRBD2. Germline V gene lookup returns CDR1 MNHGY and CDR2 SVAAGI. The CDR3 spans 15 residues. The junction had 8 bases not matched to a gene; V was cut back by 9 bases and J by 0 bases. The CDR3 sequence: CARRGTILAKNIQYF. The DNA of the CDR3 is TGTGCCAGACGCGGGACTATCTTAGCCAAAAACATTCAGTACTTC.

This clone has more than one count but fewer than ten. The chain carries TRBV9 and TRBJ1-2; 8 bases are a match to TRBD1. The V gene end was trimmed by 3 bases and the J gene end by 4 bases; junction bases not matched to a gene: 8. Germline V gene sequence: CDR1 SGDLS, CDR2 YYNGEE. The CDR3 runs 15 residues. The CDR3 here is CASSERLGTGYGYTF. CDR3 nucleotides: TGTGCCAGCAGCGAAAGACTCGGGACAGGCTATGGCTACACCTTC.

This clone was seen once. This sequence joins TRBV2 and TRBJ2-1, with D possibly being TRBD2 (6 bases). CDR1 is SNHLY and CDR2 is FYNNEI in the germline V gene. The CDR3 contains 17 residues. Trimming took 7 bases from V and 1 from J, leaving 20 bases between them. The CDR3 loop reads CASTKEGQRTSYNEQFF. The CDR3 nucleotides read TGTGCCAGCACCAAGGAGGGCCAGCGGACATCCTACAATGAGCAGTTCTTC.

This sequence joins TRBV18 and TRBJ1-3; TRBD1 matches 8 bases. V lost 3 bases and J lost 9; bases outside the gene matches: 13. CDR1 is KGHSH and CDR2 is LQKENI in the germline V gene. The CDR3 contains 16 residues. The CDR3 protein is CASSPVGQGIQLTIYF. The CDR3, as DNA: TGTGCCAGCTCACCCGTCGGACAGGGCATTCAGCTCACCATATATTTT.

The gene calls are TRBV19 and TRBJ1-1; 10 bases map to TRBD1. Germline V gene lookup returns CDR1 LNHDA and CDR2 SQIVND (reference sequence). The CDR3 runs to 15 residues. The V segment lost 4 bases and the J segment 1 base; nucleotides outside the gene matches: 3. CDR3 region: CASSRQGAGNTEAFF. The CDR3 DNA sequence: TGTGCCAGTAGTAGACAGGGGGCAGGGAACACTGAAGCTTTCTTT.

This chain joins TRBV5-4 and TRBJ1-4, with no clear D. The germline gives CDR1 SGHNT, CDR2 YYREEE (reference sequence). The CDR3 is 12 amino acids. V was cut by 4 bases and J by 5 bases, with 6 bases left in between. The chain's CDR3 is CASSPQNEKLFF. For the CDR3, the DNA is TGTGCCAGCAGCCCCCAAAATGAAAAACTGTTTTTT.

The chain couples TRBV15 to TRBJ2-7, with D hard to call. The CDR3 is made up of 14 amino acids. CDR1 and CDR2 from the germline V gene are LNHNV and YYDKDF (reference sequence). The germline V and J ends were trimmed by 5 bases and 3 bases, with 14 bases remaining between them. The CDR3 spells CATSFSRGRYEQYF. CDR3 sequence (DNA): TGTGCCACCAGCTTCTCGAGAGGTCGCTACGAGCAGTACTTC.